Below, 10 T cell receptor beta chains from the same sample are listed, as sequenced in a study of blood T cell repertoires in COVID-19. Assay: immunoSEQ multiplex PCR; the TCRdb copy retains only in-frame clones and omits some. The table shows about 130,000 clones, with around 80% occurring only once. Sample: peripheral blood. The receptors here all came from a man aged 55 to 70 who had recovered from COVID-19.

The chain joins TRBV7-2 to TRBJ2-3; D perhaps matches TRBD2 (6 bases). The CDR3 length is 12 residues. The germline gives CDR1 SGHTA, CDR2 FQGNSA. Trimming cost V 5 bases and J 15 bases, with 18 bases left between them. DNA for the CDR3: TGTGCCAGCAGCGACCCGGGACTCTCGTGCTATTTT. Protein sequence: CASSDPGLSCYF.

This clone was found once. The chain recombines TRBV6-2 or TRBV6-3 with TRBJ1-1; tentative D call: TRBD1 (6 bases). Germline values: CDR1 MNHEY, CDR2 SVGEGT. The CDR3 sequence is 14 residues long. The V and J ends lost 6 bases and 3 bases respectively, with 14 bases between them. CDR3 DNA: TGTGCCAGCAGCCCCCAGCAGGGGCACACTGAAGCTTTCTTT. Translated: CASSPQQGHTEAFF.

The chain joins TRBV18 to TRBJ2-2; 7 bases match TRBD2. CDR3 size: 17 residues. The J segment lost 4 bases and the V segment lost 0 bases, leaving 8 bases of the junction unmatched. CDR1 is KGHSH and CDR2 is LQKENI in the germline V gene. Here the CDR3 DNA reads TGTGCCAGCTCACCACCGTCGACGGGAGGTGGCACCGGGGAGCTGTTTTTT. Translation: CASSPPSTGGGTGELFF.

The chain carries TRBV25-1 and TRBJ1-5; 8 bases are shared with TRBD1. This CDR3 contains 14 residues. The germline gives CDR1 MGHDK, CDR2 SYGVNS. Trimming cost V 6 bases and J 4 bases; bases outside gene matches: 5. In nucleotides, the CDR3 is TGTGCCAGCAGACAGACAGGGGATAATCAGCCCCAGCATTTT. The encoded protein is CASRQTGDNQPQHF.

CDR3 amino acids: CASSVADNEQFF. The CDR3 region has the DNA TGTGCCAGCTCCGTAGCGGACAATGAGCAGTTCTTC. This chain links TRBV14 with TRBJ2-1; D might be TRBD2 (6 bases). The germline V gene has CDR1 SGHDN and CDR2 FVKESK. V dropped 8 bases and J dropped 5 bases, with 10 bases sitting between them. CDR3 length: 12 residues.

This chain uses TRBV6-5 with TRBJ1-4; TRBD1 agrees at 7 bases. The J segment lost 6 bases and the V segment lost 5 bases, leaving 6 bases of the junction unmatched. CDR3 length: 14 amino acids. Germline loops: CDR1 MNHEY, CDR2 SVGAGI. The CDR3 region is CASSTRDRDEKLFF. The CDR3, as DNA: TGTGCCAGCAGTACCCGCGACAGGGATGAAAAACTGTTTTTT.

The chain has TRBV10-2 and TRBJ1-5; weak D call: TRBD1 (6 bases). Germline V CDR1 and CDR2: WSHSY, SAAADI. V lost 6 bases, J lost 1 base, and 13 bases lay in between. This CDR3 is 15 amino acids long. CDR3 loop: CASRGTGLSNQPQHF. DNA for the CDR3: TGCGCCAGCAGAGGCACAGGGCTCAGCAATCAGCCCCAGCATTTT.

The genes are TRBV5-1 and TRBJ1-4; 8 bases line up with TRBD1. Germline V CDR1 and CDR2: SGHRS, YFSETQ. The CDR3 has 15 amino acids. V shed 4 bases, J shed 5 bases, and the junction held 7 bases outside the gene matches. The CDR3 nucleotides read TGCGCCAGCAGCCTTGGACAGGGCTTAAATGAAAAACTGTTTTTT. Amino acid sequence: CASSLGQGLNEKLFF.

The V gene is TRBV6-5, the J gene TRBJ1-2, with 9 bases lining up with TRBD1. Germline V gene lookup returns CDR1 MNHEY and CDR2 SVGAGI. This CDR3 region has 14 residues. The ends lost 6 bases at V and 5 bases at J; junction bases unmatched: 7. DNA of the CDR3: TGTGCCAGCAGACAAGGACAGGGGAATTATGGCTACACCTTC. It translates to CASRQGQGNYGYTF.

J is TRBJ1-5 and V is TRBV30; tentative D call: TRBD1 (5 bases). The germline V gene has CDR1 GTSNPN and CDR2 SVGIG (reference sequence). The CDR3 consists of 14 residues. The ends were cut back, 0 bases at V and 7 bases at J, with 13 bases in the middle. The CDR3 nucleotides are TGTGCCTGGAGTGTACAGTCAGGGTACCAGCCCCAGCATTTT. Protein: CAWSVQSGYQPQHF.